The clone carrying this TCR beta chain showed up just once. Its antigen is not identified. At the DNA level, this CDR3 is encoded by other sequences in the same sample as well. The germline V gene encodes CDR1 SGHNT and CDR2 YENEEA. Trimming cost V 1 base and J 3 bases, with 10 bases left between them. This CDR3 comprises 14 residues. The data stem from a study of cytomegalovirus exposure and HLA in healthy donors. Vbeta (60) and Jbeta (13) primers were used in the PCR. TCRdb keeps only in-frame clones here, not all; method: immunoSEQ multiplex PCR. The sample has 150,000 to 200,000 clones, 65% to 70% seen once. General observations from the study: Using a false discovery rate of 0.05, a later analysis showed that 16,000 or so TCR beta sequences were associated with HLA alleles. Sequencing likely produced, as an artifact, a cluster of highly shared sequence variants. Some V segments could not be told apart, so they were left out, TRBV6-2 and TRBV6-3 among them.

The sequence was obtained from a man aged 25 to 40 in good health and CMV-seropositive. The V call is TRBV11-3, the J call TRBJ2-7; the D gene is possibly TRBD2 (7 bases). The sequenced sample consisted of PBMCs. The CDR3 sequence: CASSLAGGGYEQYF. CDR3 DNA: TGTGCCAGCAGCTTAGCGGGGGGCGGCTACGAGCAGTACTTC. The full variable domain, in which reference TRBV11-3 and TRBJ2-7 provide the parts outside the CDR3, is EAGVVQSPRYKIIEKKQPVAFWCNPISGHNTLYWYLQNLGQGPELLIRYENEEAVDDSQLPKDRFSAERLKGVDSTLKIQPAELGDSAVYLCASSLAGGGYEQYFGPGTRLTVT.